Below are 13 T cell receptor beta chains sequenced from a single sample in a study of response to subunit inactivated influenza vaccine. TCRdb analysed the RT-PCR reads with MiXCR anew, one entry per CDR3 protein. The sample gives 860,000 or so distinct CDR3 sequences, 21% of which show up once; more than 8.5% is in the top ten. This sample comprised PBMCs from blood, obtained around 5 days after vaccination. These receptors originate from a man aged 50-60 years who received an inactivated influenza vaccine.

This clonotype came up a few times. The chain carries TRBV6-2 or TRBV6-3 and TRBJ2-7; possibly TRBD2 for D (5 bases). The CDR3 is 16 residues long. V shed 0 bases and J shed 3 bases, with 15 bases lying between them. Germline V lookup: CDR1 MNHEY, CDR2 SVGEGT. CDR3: CASSYSREHLDYEQYF. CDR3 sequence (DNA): TGTGCCAGCAGTTACTCGAGGGAACACCTAGACTACGAGCAGTACTTC.

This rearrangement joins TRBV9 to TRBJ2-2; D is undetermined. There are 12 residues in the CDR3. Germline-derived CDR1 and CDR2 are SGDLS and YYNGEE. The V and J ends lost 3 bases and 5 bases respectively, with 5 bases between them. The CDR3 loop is CASSAQTGELFF. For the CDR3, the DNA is TGTGCCAGCAGCGCTCAAACCGGGGAGCTGTTTTTT.

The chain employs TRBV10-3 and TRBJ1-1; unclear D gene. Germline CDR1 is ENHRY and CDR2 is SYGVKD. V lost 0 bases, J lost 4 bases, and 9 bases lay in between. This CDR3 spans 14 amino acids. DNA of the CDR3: TGTGCCATCAGTGAGTCGTCCAGCCTCACTGAAGCTTTCTTT. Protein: CAISESSSLTEAFF.

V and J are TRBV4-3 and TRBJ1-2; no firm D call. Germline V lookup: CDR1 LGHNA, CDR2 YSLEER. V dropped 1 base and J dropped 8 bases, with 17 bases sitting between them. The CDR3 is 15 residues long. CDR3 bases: TGCGCCAGCAGCCAAGGGACCCTCCGGGGAAGGGGCTACACCTTC. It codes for CASSQGTLRGRGYTF.

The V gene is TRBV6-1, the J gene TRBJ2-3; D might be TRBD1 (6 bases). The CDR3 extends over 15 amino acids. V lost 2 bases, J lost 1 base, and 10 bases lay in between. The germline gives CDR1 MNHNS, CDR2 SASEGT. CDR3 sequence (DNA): TGTGCCAGCAGTGAACAGGGGTCTCGCACAGATACGCAGTATTTT. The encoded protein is CASSEQGSRTDTQYF.

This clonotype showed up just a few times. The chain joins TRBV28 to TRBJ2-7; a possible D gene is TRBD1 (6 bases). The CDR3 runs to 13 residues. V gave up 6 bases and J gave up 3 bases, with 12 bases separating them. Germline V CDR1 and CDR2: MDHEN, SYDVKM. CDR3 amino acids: CASSPVQGYEQYF. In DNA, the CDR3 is TGTGCCAGCAGCCCTGTACAGGGCTACGAGCAGTACTTC. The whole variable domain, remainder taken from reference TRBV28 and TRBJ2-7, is DVKVTQSSRYLVKRTGEKVFLECVQDMDHENMFWYRQDPGLGLRLIYFSYDVKMKEKGDIPEGYSVSREKKERFSLILESASTNQTSMYLCASSPVQGYEQYFGPGTRLTVT.

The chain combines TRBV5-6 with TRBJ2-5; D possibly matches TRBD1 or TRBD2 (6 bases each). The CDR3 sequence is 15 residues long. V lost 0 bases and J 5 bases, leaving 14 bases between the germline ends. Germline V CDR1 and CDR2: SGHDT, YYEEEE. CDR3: CASSLERGALETQYF. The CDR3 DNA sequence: TGTGCCAGCAGCTTGGAAAGGGGGGCTCTGGAGACCCAGTACTTC.

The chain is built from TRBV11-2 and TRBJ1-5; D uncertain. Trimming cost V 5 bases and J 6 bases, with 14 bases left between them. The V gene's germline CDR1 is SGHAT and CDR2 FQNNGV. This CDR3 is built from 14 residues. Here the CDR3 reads CASSATQAIQPQHF. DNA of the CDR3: TGTGCCAGCAGCGCAACGCAGGCGATTCAGCCCCAGCATTTT.

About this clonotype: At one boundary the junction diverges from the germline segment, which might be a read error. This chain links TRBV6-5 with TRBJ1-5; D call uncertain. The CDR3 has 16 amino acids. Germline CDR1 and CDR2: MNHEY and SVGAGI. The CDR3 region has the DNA TGTGCCAGCAGTCACTCCTCAGCGTATAGCAATCAGCCCCAGCATTTT. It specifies CASSHSSAYSNQPQHF.

DNA for the CDR3: TGCAGTCAAGCGGGACATAGCTCCTACGAGCAGTACTTC. This encodes CSQAGHSSYEQYF. The chain recombines TRBV20-1 with TRBJ2-7; D might be TRBD2 (7 bases). Germline values: CDR1 DFQATT, CDR2 SNEGSKA (reference sequence). V was shortened by 8 bases and J by 0 bases, with 14 bases between the two germline ends. The length of the CDR3 is 13 residues.

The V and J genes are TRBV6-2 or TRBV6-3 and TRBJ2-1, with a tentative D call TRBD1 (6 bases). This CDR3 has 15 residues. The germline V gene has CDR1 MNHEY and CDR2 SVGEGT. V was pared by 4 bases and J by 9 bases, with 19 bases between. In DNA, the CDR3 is TGTGCCAGCAGTTCCAGGGCGGGTATAGGGGGTGAGCAGTTCTTC. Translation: CASSSRAGIGGEQFF.

CDR3 amino acids: CASTVTGRNEQFF. Here the CDR3 DNA reads TGCGCCAGCACGGTGACAGGGAGGAATGAGCAGTTCTTC. The J gene is TRBJ2-1, the V gene TRBV5-1, with a weak D call TRBD1 (7 bases). Trimming took 6 bases from V and 7 from J, leaving 14 bases between them. Per the germline V gene, CDR1 is SGHRS and CDR2 is YFSETQ. The CDR3 loop spans 13 amino acids.

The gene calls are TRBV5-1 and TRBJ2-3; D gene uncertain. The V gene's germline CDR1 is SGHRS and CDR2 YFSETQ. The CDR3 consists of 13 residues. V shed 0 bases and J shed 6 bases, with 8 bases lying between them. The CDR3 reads CASSLAAGDTQYF. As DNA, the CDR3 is TGCGCCAGCAGCTTGGCCGCAGGTGATACGCAGTATTTT.